This is a list of T cell receptor beta chains from one sample in a study of T-cell memory formation after mild COVID-19. TCRdb analysed the 5' RACE reads with MiXCR anew, one entry per CDR3 protein. The sample yields about 6,100 distinct CDR3 sequences, around 18% seen once. Sequenced input: PBMCs or a T cell subset sorted from them (not recorded which). The receptor set was obtained from an adult woman who had mild COVID-19 (a few samples of this study predate the infection). Cell type and time point are not known. Both conserved end residues are part of each CDR3. A D gene is named only where the DNA matches it firmly. Clone size is shown for a subset of rows, as once, few, many or a class of expanded clone.

j_call	clone_size	d_call	v_call	cdr3_nt	cdr3_aa
TRBJ2-7	.	.	TRBV28	TGTGCCAGCCGGAGTTCGCCTGGGAGCGAGCAGTACTTC	CASRSSPGSEQYF
TRBJ2-7	.	TRBD2	TRBV20-1	TGCAGTGTTTCACGTCCGGGACTAGCCTCCCACGAGCAGTACTTC	CSVSRPGLASHEQYF
TRBJ2-3	.	TRBD1	TRBV19	TGTGCCAGTAGGCGGCCCCAGGGGGCGATGGCAGATACGCAGTATTTT	CASRRPQGAMADTQYF
TRBJ1-2	many	TRBD1	TRBV4-1	TGCGCCAGCAGCCAAGGTGCTGGGACAGCGCTCGGCTACACCTTC	CASSQGAGTALGYTF
TRBJ2-5	many	TRBD1	TRBV4-3	TGCGCCAGCAGCCAACCCGGACAGGCCCAAGAGACCCAGTACTTC	CASSQPGQAQETQYF
TRBJ2-1	medium-sized	TRBD2	TRBV15	TGTGCCACCAGGGGAAAACTAGCGGAGCCAAATGAGCAGTTCTTC	CATRGKLAEPNEQFF
TRBJ1-2	many	.	TRBV7-9	TGTGCCAGCCAAGAGCTCACCCTTTCCATTCCCGGCTCCTATGGCTACACCTTC	CASQELTLSIPGSYGYTF
TRBJ1-5	.	.	TRBV2	TGTGCCAGCTCCAGGGTAACCCAGCCCCAGCATTTT	CASSRVTQPQHF
TRBJ2-2	.	.	TRBV7-6	TGTGCCAGCAGCTTAGGGGACACCGGGGAGCTGTTTTTT	CASSLGDTGELFF
TRBJ2-7	medium-sized	TRBD1	TRBV7-9	TGTGCCAGCAGCTTAGTGCCAGGGGGCGCGTCGCGTTACGAGCAGTACTTC	CASSLVPGGASRYEQYF
TRBJ2-1	many	.	TRBV7-7	TGTGCCAGCAGCGCCAGACTAGAGGGGCATGAGCAGTTCTTC	CASSARLEGHEQFF
TRBJ2-1	many	.	TRBV7-2	TGTGCCAGCAGCTCGTATGGCGGGGAGCAGTTCTTC	CASSSYGGEQFF